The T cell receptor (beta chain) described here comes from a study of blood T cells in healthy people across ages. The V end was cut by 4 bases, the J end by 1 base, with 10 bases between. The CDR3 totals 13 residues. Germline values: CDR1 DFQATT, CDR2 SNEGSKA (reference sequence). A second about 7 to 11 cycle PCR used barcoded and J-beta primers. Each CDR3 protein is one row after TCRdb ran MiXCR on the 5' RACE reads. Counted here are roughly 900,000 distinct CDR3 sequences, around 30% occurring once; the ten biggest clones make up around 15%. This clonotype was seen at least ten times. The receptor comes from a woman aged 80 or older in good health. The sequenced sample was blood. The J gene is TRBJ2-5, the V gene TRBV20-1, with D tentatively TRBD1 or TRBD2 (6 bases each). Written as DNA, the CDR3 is TGCAGTGCTACACAGGGAGGCCAAGAGACCCAGTACTTC. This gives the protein CSATQGGQETQYF.